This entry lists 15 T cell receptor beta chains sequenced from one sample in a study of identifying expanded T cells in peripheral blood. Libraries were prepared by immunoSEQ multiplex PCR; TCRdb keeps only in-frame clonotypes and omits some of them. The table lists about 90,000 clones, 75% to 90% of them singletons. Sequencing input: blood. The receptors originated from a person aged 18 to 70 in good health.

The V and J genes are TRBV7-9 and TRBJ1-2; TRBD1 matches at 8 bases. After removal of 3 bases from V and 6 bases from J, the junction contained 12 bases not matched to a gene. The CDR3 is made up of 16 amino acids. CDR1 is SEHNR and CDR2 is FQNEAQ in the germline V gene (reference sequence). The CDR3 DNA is TGTGCCAGCAGCTTTTATCCGACAGGGGAACTCAATGGCTACACCTTC. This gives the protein CASSFYPTGELNGYTF.

CDR3 sequence: CASSLKSIPKNIQYF. The CDR3 DNA is TGTGCCAGCTCCCTCAAGAGTATTCCCAAAAACATTCAGTACTTC. V usage is TRBV18 and J usage is TRBJ2-4; D gene uncertain. This CDR3 has 15 residues. V was pared by 6 bases and J by 2 bases, with 14 bases between. The germline V gene has CDR1 KGHSH and CDR2 LQKENI.

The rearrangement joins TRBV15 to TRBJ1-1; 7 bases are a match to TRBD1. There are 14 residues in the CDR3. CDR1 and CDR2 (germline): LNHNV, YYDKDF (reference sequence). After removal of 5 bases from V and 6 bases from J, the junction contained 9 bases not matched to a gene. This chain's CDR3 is CATSGHRGSSEAFF. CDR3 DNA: TGTGCCACCAGCGGTCACAGGGGCAGTTCTGAAGCTTTCTTT.

CDR3 in amino acids: CASSFTRRETQYF. CDR3 nucleotides: TGCGCCAGCAGCTTTACGCGTCGGGAGACCCAGTACTTC. The chain combines TRBV5-1 with TRBJ2-5, with D hard to call. The V gene's germline CDR1 is SGHRS and CDR2 YFSETQ. This CDR3 spans 13 amino acids. Trimming took 2 bases from V and 5 from J, leaving 10 bases between them.

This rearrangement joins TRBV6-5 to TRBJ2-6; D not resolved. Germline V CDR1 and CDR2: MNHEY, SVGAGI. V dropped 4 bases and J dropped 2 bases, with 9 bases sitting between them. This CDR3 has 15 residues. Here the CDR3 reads CASSSSWAGANVLTF. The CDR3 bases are TGTGCCAGCAGTTCGTCATGGGCTGGGGCCAACGTCCTGACTTTC.

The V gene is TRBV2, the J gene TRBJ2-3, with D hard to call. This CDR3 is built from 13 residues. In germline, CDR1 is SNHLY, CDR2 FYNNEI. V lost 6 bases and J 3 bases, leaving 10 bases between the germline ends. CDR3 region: CASRLRFTDTQYF. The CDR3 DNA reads TGTGCCAGCAGGCTCAGGTTTACAGATACGCAGTATTTT.

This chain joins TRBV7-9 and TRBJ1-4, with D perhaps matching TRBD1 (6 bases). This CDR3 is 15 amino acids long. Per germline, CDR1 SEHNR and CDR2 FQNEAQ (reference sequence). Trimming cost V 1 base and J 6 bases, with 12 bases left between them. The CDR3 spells CASSLVGDIYEKLFF. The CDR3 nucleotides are TGTGCCAGCAGCTTAGTTGGGGACATATATGAAAAACTGTTTTTT.

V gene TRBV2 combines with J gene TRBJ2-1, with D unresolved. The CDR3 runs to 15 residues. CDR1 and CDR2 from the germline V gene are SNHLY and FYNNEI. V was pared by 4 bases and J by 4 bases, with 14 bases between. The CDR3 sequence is CASSVLMIDYNEQFF. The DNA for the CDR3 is TGTGCCAGCAGTGTCCTCATGATAGATTACAATGAGCAGTTCTTC.

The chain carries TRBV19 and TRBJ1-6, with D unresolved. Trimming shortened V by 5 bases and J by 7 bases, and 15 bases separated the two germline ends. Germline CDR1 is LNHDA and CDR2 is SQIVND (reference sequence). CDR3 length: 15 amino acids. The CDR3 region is CASSGPKEWNSPLHF. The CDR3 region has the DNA TGTGCCAGTAGTGGCCCAAAGGAGTGGAATTCACCCCTCCACTTT. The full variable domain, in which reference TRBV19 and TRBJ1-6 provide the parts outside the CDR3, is DGGITQSPKYLFRKEGQNVTLSCEQNLNHDAMYWYRQDPGQGLRLIYYSQIVNDFQKGDIAEGYSVSREKKESFPLTVTSAQKNPTAFYLCASSGPKEWNSPLHFGNGTRLTVT.

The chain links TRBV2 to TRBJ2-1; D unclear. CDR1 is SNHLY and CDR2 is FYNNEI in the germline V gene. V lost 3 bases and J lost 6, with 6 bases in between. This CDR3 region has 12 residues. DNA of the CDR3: TGTGCCAGCAGTGATAATGCCAATGAGCAGTTCTTC. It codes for CASSDNANEQFF.

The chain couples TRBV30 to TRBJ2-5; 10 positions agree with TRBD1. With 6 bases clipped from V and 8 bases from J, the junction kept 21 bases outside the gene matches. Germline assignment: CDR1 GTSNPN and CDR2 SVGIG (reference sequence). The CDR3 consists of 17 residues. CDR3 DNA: TGTGCCTGCCAACCGCCGGGACAGGGGCTTAATTCACTAACCCAGTACTTC. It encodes CACQPPGQGLNSLTQYF.

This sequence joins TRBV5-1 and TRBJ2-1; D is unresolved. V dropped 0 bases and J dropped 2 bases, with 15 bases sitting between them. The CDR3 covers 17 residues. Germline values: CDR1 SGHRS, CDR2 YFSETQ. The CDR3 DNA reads TGCGCCAGCAGCTTGGAACCGATCCGGTCCCCCTACAATGAGCAGTTCTTC. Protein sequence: CASSLEPIRSPYNEQFF.

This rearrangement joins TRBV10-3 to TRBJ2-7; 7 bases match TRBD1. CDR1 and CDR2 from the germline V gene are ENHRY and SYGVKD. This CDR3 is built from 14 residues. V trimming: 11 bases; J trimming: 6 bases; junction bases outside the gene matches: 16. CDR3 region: CASRSRTGSSEQYF. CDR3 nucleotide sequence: TGTGCCTCTCGATCTCGGACAGGCTCGAGCGAGCAGTACTTC.

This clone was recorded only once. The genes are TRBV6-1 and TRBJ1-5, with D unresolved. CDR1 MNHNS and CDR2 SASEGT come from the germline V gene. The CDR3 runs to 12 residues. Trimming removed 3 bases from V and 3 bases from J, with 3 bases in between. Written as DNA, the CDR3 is TGTGCCAGCAGTGAGTACAATCAGCCCCAGCATTTT. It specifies CASSEYNQPQHF.

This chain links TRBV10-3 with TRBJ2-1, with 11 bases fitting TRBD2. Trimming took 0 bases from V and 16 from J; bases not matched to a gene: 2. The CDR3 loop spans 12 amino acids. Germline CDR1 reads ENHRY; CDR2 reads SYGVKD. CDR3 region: CAISESGTSGFF. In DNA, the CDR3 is TGTGCCATCAGTGAGTCCGGGACTAGCGGTTTCTTC.